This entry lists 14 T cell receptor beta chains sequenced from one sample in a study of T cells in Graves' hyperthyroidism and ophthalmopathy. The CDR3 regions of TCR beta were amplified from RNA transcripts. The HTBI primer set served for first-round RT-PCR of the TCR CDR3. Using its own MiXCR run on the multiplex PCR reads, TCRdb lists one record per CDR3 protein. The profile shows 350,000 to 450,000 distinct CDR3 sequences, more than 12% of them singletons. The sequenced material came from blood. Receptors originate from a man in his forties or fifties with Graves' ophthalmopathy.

The CDR3 bases are TGTGCCAGCAGCCGGGACGGACAGGGGGCTGAAGCTTTCTTT. It specifies CASSRDGQGAEAFF. The chain is built from TRBV5-4 and TRBJ1-1, with 10 positions matching TRBD1. CDR1 and CDR2 (germline): SGHNT, YYREEE (reference sequence). The CDR3 is 14 amino acids. V gave up 4 bases and J gave up 6 bases; unmatched junction bases: 6.

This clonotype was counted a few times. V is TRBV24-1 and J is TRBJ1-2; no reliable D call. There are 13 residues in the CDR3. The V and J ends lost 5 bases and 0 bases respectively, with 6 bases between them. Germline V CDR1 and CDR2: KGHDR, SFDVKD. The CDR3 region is CATSAQPNYGYTF. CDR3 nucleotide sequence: TGTGCCACCAGTGCTCAACCTAACTATGGCTACACCTTC.

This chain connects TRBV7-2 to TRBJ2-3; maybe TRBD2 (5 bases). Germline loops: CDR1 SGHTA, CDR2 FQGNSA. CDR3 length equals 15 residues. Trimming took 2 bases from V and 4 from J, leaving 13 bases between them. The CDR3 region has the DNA TGTGCCAGCAGCTTAACTGGGAGACCCGCAGATACGCAGTATTTT. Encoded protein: CASSLTGRPADTQYF.

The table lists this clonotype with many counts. The CDR3 bases are TGTGCCAGCAGCCGAACGACAGGGACTGGCTACACCTTC. The encoded protein is CASSRTTGTGYTF. This chain joins TRBV7-9 and TRBJ1-2; 7 positions agree with TRBD1. Germline-derived CDR1 and CDR2 are SEHNR and FQNEAQ (reference sequence). The junction had 7 bases not matched to a gene; V was cut back by 5 bases and J by 7 bases. This CDR3 comprises 13 residues.

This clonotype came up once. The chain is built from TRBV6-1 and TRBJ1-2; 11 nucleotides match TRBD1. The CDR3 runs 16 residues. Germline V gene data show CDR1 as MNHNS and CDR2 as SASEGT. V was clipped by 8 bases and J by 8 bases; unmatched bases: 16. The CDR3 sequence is CASGIGQGAILVGYTF. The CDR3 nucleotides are TGTGCCAGCGGAATTGGACAGGGGGCCATTCTTGTCGGCTACACCTTC.

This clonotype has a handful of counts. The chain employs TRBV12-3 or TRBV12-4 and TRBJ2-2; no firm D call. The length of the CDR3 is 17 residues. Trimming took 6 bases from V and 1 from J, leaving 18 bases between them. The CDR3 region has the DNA TGTGCCAGCAGCCTCTCCTTGCGACGACGGAACACCGGGGAGCTGTTTTTT. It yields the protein CASSLSLRRRNTGELFF.

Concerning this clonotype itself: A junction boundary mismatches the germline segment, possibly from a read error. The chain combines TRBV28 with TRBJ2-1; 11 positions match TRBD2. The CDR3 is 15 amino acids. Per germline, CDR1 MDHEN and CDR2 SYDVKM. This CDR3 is CASSRTSGRYNEQLF. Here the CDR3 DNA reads TGTGCCAGCAGCCGAACTAGCGGGAGATACAATGAGCAGCTCTTC.

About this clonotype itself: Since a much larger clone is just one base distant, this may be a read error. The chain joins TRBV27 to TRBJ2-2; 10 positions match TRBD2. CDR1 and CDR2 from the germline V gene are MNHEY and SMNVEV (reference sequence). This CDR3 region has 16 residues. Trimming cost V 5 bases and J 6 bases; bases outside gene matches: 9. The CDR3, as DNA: TGTGCCAGCAGTCTGCGCAGAGCGGGAGGGCCCGGGGAGCTGTTTTTT. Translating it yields CASSLRRAGGPGELFF.

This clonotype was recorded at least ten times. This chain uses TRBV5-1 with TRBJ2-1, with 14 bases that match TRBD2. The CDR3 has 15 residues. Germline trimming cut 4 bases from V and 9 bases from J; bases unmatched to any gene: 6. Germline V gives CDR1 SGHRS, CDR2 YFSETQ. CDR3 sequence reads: CASSIGTSGRGEQFF. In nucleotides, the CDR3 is TGCGCCAGCAGCATCGGGACTAGCGGGAGAGGTGAGCAGTTCTTC.

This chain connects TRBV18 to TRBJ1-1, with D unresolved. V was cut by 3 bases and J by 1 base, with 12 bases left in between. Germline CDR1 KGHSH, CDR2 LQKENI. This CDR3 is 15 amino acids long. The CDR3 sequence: CASSPNDVQNTEAFF. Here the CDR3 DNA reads TGTGCCAGCTCACCCAACGACGTCCAGAACACTGAAGCTTTCTTT. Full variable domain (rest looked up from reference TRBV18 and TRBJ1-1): NAGVMQNPRHLVRRRGQEARLRCSPMKGHSHVYWYRQLPEEGLKFMVYLQKENIIDESGMPKERFSAEFPKEGPSILRIQQVVRGDSAAYFCASSPNDVQNTEAFFGQGTRLTVV.

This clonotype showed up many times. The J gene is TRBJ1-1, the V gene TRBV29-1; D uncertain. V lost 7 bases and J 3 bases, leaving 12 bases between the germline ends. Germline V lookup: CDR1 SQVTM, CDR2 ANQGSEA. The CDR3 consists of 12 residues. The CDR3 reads CSGRIGDTEAFF. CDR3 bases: TGCAGCGGACGGATCGGAGACACTGAAGCTTTCTTT.

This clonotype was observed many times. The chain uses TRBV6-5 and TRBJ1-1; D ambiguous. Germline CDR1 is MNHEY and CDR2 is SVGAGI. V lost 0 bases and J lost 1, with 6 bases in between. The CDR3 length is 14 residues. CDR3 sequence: CASSYSARNTEAFF. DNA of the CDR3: TGTGCCAGCAGTTACTCCGCCAGGAACACTGAAGCTTTCTTT.

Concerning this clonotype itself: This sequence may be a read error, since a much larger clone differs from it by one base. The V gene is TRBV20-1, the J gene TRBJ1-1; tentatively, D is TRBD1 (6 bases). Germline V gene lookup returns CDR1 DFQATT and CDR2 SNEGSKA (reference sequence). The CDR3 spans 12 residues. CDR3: CGAREGGTEAFF. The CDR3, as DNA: TGCGGTGCTAGAGAGGGGGGCACTGAAGCTTTCTTT.

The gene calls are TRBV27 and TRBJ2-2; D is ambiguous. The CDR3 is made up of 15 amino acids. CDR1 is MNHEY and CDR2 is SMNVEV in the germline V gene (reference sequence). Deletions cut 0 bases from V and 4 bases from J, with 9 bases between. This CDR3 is CASSLSRPSTGELFF. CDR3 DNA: TGTGCCAGCAGTTTATCCCGCCCTAGCACCGGGGAGCTGTTTTTT.